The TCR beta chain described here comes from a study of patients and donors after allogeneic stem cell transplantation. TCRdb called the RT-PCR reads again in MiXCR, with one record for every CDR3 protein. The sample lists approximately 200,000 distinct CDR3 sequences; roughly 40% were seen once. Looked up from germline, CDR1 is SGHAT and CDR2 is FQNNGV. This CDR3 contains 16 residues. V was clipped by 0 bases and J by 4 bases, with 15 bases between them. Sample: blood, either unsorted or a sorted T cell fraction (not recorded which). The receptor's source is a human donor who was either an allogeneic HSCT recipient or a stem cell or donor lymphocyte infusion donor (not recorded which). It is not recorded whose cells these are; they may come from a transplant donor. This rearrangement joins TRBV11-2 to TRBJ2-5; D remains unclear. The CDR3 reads CASSLDRAQRLETQYF. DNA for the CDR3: TGTGCCAGCAGCTTAGATAGAGCCCAAAGGCTAGAGACCCAGTACTTC. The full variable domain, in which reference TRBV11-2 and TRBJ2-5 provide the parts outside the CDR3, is EAGVAQSPRYKIIEKRQSVAFWCNPISGHATLYWYQQILGQGPKLLIQFQNNGVVDDSQLPKDRFSAERLKGVDSTLKIQPAKLEDSAVYLCASSLDRAQRLETQYFGPGTRLLVL.